Each of the 27 T cell receptor beta chains below was sequenced from the same sample in a study of blood T cell repertoires in COVID-19. Data came from immunoSEQ multiplex PCR; TCRdb stores just in-frame clones and leaves some out. The sample yields around 150,000 clones, roughly four fifths seen once. Sample: peripheral blood. These receptors were collected from a woman at least 80 years old with acute or convalescent COVID-19.

This chain links TRBV10-3 with TRBJ2-5, with D perhaps matching TRBD1 (8 bases). The CDR3 extends over 12 amino acids. Germline CDR1 and CDR2: ENHRY and SYGVKD. V was clipped by 10 bases and J by 7 bases, with 16 bases between them. Here the CDR3 reads CATKDREGTQYF. CDR3 nucleotide sequence: TGTGCCACTAAGGACAGGGAGGGGACCCAGTACTTC.

The rearrangement joins TRBV18 to TRBJ2-1; TRBD1 aligns across 10 bases. Trimming at V came to 6 bases and at J to 7 bases, leaving 6 bases not matched to a gene. The CDR3 extends over 14 amino acids. Germline V gene lookup returns CDR1 KGHSH and CDR2 LQKENI. CDR3 in amino acids: CASSLGTGANEQFF. Here the CDR3 DNA reads TGTGCCAGCTCGCTCGGGACAGGGGCGAATGAGCAGTTCTTC. The whole variable domain, remainder taken from reference TRBV18 and TRBJ2-1, is NAGVMQNPRHLVRRRGQEARLRCSPMKGHSHVYWYRQLPEEGLKFMVYLQKENIIDESGMPKERFSAEFPKEGPSILRIQQVVRGDSAAYFCASSLGTGANEQFFGPGTRLTVL.

The V gene is TRBV6-9, the J gene TRBJ1-6; D is perhaps TRBD1 (6 bases). Germline assignment: CDR1 MNHGY and CDR2 SVAAGI. Trimming cost V 4 bases and J 11 bases, with 15 bases left between them. The CDR3 covers 14 residues. The CDR3, as DNA: TGTGCCAGCAGTTTTGGGGGCTTTATGGCACCCCTCCACTTT. It yields the protein CASSFGGFMAPLHF.

The V gene is TRBV19, the J gene TRBJ1-1; D is unresolved. Trimming pared 8 bases from V and 6 bases from J, leaving 25 bases between. Germline values: CDR1 LNHDA, CDR2 SQIVND (reference sequence). The length of the CDR3 is 16 residues. The CDR3 protein is CASASGKSTSNPEAFF. In nucleotides, the CDR3 is TGTGCCAGTGCTTCCGGGAAATCCACCTCGAATCCTGAAGCTTTCTTT.

CDR3 amino acids: CAISEGLAGVQQFF. The CDR3 DNA sequence: TGTGCCATCAGTGAGGGACTAGCGGGAGTACAGCAGTTCTTC. The rearrangement links TRBV10-3 to TRBJ2-1, with 13 bases matching TRBD2. The CDR3 consists of 14 residues. Germline V gene sequence: CDR1 ENHRY, CDR2 SYGVKD. J lost 11 bases, V lost 2 bases, and 3 bases had no gene match.

The chain couples TRBV19 to TRBJ1-1, with D tentatively TRBD1 (6 bases). This CDR3 contains 15 residues. Trimming removed 1 base from V and 7 bases from J, with 16 bases in between. Germline V lookup: CDR1 LNHDA, CDR2 SQIVND (reference sequence). CDR3 sequence (DNA): TGTGCCAGTAGTATAGCCAATTCCAGGGGAAGTGAAGCTTTCTTT. Translating gives CASSIANSRGSEAFF.

V is TRBV7-2 and J is TRBJ2-3; D possibly corresponds to TRBD1 (6 bases). The CDR3 is made up of 17 amino acids. Trimming pared 0 bases from V and 1 base from J, leaving 14 bases between. Germline loops: CDR1 SGHTA, CDR2 FQGNSA. The CDR3 protein is CASSLAGGGGRTDTQYF. The CDR3, as DNA: TGTGCCAGCAGCTTAGCAGGGGGTGGCGGGCGCACAGATACGCAGTATTTT.

The V gene is TRBV30, the J gene TRBJ2-2; D remains ambiguous. Germline CDR1 reads GTSNPN; CDR2 reads SVGIG (reference sequence). V lost 0 bases to trimming and J lost 6 bases, with 8 bases between them. The CDR3 contains 13 residues. In DNA form, the CDR3 reads TGTGCCTGGAGTGTTACATCCCCCGGGGAGCTGTTTTTT. It is translated as CAWSVTSPGELFF.

This chain connects TRBV24-1 to TRBJ2-1, with TRBD1 matching 11 bases. The junction had 8 bases not matched to a gene; V was cut back by 4 bases and J by 7 bases. The CDR3 spans 16 residues. CDR1 KGHDR and CDR2 SFDVKD come from the germline V gene. CDR3 bases: TGTGCCACCAGTGACCCCGGACAGGGGGCGCGTAATGAGCAGTTCTTC. Its translation: CATSDPGQGARNEQFF.

This clone appeared a few times. This chain links TRBV6-2 or TRBV6-3 with TRBJ1-2; 7 nucleotides agree with TRBD1. The ends lost 6 bases at V and 4 bases at J; junction bases unmatched: 5. The CDR3 has 13 residues. The germline V gene encodes CDR1 MNHEY and CDR2 SVGEGT. As DNA, the CDR3 is TGTGCCAGCAGCAAACAGGGGTCCTATGGCTACACCTTC. Encoded protein: CASSKQGSYGYTF.

The chain couples TRBV7-9 to TRBJ2-2; TRBD2 might be the D (5 bases). The CDR3 runs to 17 residues. The germline V and J ends were trimmed by 5 bases and 2 bases, with 18 bases remaining between them. Germline CDR1 and CDR2: SEHNR and FQNEAQ (reference sequence). The CDR3 region has the DNA TGTGCCAGCAGCCGGTCACTATTGGGAGAAAACACCGGGGAGCTGTTTTTT. Protein: CASSRSLLGENTGELFF.

This clone is a singleton in its sample. The chain joins TRBV4-2 to TRBJ2-1; 13 nucleotides align to TRBD2. The V segment lost 0 bases and the J segment 5 bases; nucleotides outside the gene matches: 1. Germline V gene data show CDR1 as LGHNA and CDR2 as YNFKEQ. The CDR3 runs to 16 residues. The CDR3 here is CASSQDGLAGDNEQFF. The CDR3 DNA reads TGTGCCAGCAGCCAAGACGGACTAGCGGGAGACAATGAGCAGTTCTTC.

This chain links TRBV11-1 with TRBJ1-1, with TRBD1 matching over 7 bases. Germline V gene sequence: CDR1 SGHAT, CDR2 FQDESV (reference sequence). The CDR3 length is 14 residues. The trim removed 3 bases at V and 11 bases at J, leaving 12 bases unmatched. CDR3 residues: CASSLSETQDRAFF. For the CDR3, the DNA is TGTGCCAGCAGCTTGTCGGAAACACAGGACAGGGCTTTCTTT.

The V and J genes are TRBV7-3 and TRBJ1-1; D not certain. The CDR3 has 13 amino acids. Germline-derived CDR1 and CDR2 are SGHTA and FQGTGA. V shed 3 bases and J shed 5 bases, with 10 bases lying between them. The CDR3: CASSLNSETEAFF. The CDR3 bases are TGTGCCAGCAGCTTGAACAGTGAAACTGAAGCTTTCTTT.

Only a few counts were recorded for this clone. The rearrangement uses TRBV6-5 and TRBJ1-1, with a weak D call TRBD1 (6 bases). Germline V gives CDR1 MNHEY, CDR2 SVGAGI. Trimming removed 6 bases at V and 4 bases at J, with 18 bases between. The CDR3 consists of 15 residues. CDR3 loop: CASRVDGPGVTEAFF. In DNA form, the CDR3 reads TGTGCCAGCAGAGTGGACGGCCCAGGGGTCACTGAAGCTTTCTTT.

V usage is TRBV27 and J usage is TRBJ1-6; 9 nucleotides align to TRBD1. This CDR3 contains 15 residues. V shed 6 bases and J 10 bases; nucleotides not matched to a gene: 10. Per the germline V gene, CDR1 is MNHEY and CDR2 is SMNVEV (reference sequence). The CDR3 bases are TGTGCCAGCAGATCCCAAACAGGGGGCAGGTCACCCCTCCACTTT. This encodes CASRSQTGGRSPLHF.

The CDR3 sequence is CASSQYSNYGYTF. In DNA form, the CDR3 reads TGTGCCAGCAGCCAATACTCTAACTATGGCTACACCTTC. The genes are TRBV16 and TRBJ1-2; D uncertain. CDR1 is KGHSY, CDR2 FQNENV, per germline. CDR3 length equals 13 residues. Trimming removed 1 base from V and 0 bases from J, with 3 bases in between.

This chain connects TRBV18 to TRBJ2-7, with a possible D match to TRBD1 (5 bases). The CDR3 length is 11 residues. Trimming removed 3 bases at V and 7 bases at J, with 7 bases between. Germline CDR1 KGHSH, CDR2 LQKENI. CDR3 sequence reads: CASSPGREQYF. In nucleotides, the CDR3 is TGTGCCAGCTCACCGGGGCGTGAGCAGTACTTC.

As DNA, the CDR3 is TGTGCCAGCAGCCAATCGGGAGACCAGCCCCAGCATTTT. This encodes CASSQSGDQPQHF. This chain joins TRBV3-1 (or the pseudogene TRBV3-2) and TRBJ1-5; no reliable D call. This CDR3 spans 13 amino acids. Germline CDR1 LGHDT, CDR2 YNNKEL (reference sequence). V shed 2 bases and J shed 7 bases, with 9 bases lying between them.

This chain joins TRBV11-2 and TRBJ1-4, with unresolved D. V was pared by 2 bases and J by 6 bases, with 7 bases between. From germline, CDR1 is SGHAT and CDR2 FQNNGV. The length of the CDR3 is 13 residues. As DNA, the CDR3 is TGTGCCAGCAGCTTAACGAGGGATGAAAAACTGTTTTTT. This translates into CASSLTRDEKLFF. Drawing the rest from reference TRBV11-2 and TRBJ1-4, the complete variable domain is EAGVAQSPRYKIIEKRQSVAFWCNPISGHATLYWYQQILGQGPKLLIQFQNNGVVDDSQLPKDRFSAERLKGVDSTLKIQPAKLEDSAVYLCASSLTRDEKLFFGSGTQLSVL.

The chain uses TRBV5-8 and TRBJ1-1; D remains ambiguous. Germline V gene lookup returns CDR1 SGHTS and CDR2 YDEGEE. This CDR3 region has 14 residues. Trimming left V 0 bases short and J 1 base short, with 7 bases between. CDR3 loop: CASSLDGENTEAFF. In nucleotides, the CDR3 is TGTGCCAGCAGCTTGGACGGTGAGAACACTGAAGCTTTCTTT. Variable domain in full (rest from reference TRBV5-8 and TRBJ1-1): EAGVTQSPTHLIKTRGQQATLRCSPISGHTSVYWYQQALGLGLQFLLWYDEGEERNRGNFPPRFSGRQFPNYSSELNVNALELEDSALYLCASSLDGENTEAFFGQGTRLTVV.

The rearrangement joins TRBV28 to TRBJ1-1; D is perhaps TRBD1 (5 bases). This CDR3 spans 15 amino acids. Per the germline V gene, CDR1 is MDHEN and CDR2 is SYDVKM. V was cut by 4 bases and J by 6 bases, with 18 bases left in between. The CDR3 region is CASSSQYQGISEAFF. DNA for the CDR3: TGTGCCAGCAGTTCGCAATACCAGGGTATCTCTGAAGCTTTCTTT.

This clone was counted a few times. The rearrangement links TRBV29-1 to TRBJ2-7, with D perhaps matching TRBD2 (7 bases). V shed 4 bases and J shed 2 bases, with 15 bases lying between them. CDR1 is SQVTM and CDR2 is ANQGSEA in the germline V gene. The CDR3 contains 14 residues. CDR3 sequence reads: CSVANRGATYEQYF. The CDR3 DNA reads as TGCAGCGTTGCAAATCGGGGGGCCACCTACGAGCAGTACTTC.

There are a few counts of this clone. V usage is TRBV23-1 and J usage is TRBJ1-6; D call uncertain. TRBV23-1 has ORF status, its function being uncertain. This CDR3 is built from 12 residues. The germline V and J ends were trimmed by 9 bases and 9 bases, with 12 bases remaining between them. CDR3 sequence reads: CARLRGSSPLHF. The CDR3 bases are TGCGCCAGACTACGGGGTAGTTCACCCCTCCACTTT.

J is TRBJ1-5 and V is TRBV2; no definite D call. The CDR3 sequence is 14 residues long. Trimming removed 2 bases from V and 5 bases from J, with 10 bases in between. Germline V lookup: CDR1 SNHLY, CDR2 FYNNEI. The CDR3 sequence is CASSELRQYQPQHF. The CDR3 nucleotides are TGTGCCAGCAGTGAACTCAGGCAGTATCAGCCCCAGCATTTT. Filled out from reference TRBV2 and TRBJ1-5, the complete variable domain reads EPEVTQTPSHQVTQMGQEVILRCVPISNHLYFYWYRQILGQKVEFLVSFYNNEISEKSEIFDDQFSVERPDGSNFTLKIRSTKLEDSAMYFCASSELRQYQPQHFGDGTRLSIL.

The rearrangement joins TRBV11-1 to TRBJ2-3, with D hard to call. Germline CDR1 SGHAT, CDR2 FQDESV (reference sequence). Between the trimmed V and J ends, which lost 0 bases and 4 bases, there was a span of 8 bases. CDR3 length: 14 amino acids. CDR3 sequence: CASSLASSADTQYF. The CDR3 DNA reads as TGTGCCAGCAGCTTAGCCTCGTCCGCAGATACGCAGTATTTT.

V is TRBV7-9 and J is TRBJ1-4; D is perhaps TRBD1 (6 bases). The CDR3 spans 17 residues. From germline, CDR1 is SEHNR and CDR2 FQNEAQ (reference sequence). V lost 1 base to trimming and J lost 5 bases, with 17 bases between them. The CDR3, as DNA: TGTGCCAGCAGCTTAGAGGGCGGCGGCAGGGGAAATGAAAAACTGTTTTTT. This translates into CASSLEGGGRGNEKLFF.